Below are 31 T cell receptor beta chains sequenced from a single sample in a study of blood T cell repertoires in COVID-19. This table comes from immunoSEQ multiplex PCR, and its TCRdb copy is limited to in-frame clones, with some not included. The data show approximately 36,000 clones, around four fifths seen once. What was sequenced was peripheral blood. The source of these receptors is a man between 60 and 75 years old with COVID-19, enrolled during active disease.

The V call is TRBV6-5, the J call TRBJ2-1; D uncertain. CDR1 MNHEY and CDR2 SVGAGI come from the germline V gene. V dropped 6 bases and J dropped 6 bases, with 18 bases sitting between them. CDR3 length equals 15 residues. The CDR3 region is CASRGDTLSSNEQFF. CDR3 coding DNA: TGTGCCAGCAGGGGTGACACGTTGAGCTCCAATGAGCAGTTCTTC.

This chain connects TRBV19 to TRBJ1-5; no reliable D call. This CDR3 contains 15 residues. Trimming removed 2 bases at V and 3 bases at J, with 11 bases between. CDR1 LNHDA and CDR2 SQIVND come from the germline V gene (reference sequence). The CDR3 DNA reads TGTGCCAGTAGTATATCGGGAGGGAACAATCAGCCCCAGCATTTT. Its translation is CASSISGGNNQPQHF.

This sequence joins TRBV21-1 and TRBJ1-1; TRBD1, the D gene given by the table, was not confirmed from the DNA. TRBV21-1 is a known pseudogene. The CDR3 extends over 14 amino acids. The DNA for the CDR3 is TGTGCCAGCCAGAAGGGACAGGGGGGCACTGAAGCTTTCTTT. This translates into CASQKGQGGTEAFF.

The CDR3 reads CASSQDNSPQPNTF. The CDR3 DNA follows: TGTGCCAGCAGCCAAGATAATTCTCCACAACCCAACACCTTC. The chain links TRBV4-2 to TRBJ1-2; D unclear. V lost 0 bases to trimming and J lost 12 bases, with 17 bases between them. From germline, CDR1 is LGHNA and CDR2 YNFKEQ. This CDR3 comprises 14 residues.

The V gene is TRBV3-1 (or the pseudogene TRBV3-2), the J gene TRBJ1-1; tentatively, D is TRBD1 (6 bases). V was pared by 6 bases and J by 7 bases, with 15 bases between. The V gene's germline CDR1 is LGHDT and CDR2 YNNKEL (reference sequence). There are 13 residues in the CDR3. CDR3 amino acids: CASRPTGGVEAFF. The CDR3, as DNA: TGTGCCAGCAGGCCCACTGGGGGCGTTGAAGCTTTCTTT.

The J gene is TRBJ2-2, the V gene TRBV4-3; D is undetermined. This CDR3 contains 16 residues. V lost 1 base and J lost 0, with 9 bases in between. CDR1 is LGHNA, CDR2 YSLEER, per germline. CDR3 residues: CASSQARFANTGELFF. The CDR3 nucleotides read TGCGCCAGCAGCCAAGCCCGTTTCGCGAACACCGGGGAGCTGTTTTTT.

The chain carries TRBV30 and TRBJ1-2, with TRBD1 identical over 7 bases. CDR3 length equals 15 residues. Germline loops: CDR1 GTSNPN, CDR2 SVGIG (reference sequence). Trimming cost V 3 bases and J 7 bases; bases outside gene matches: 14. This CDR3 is CAWSRDRLVIRGYTF. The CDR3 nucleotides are TGTGCCTGGAGCCGGGACAGACTCGTCATCCGTGGCTACACCTTC.

CDR3 nucleotide sequence: TGTGCCAGTAGCATATCCGGGACAGGGGGCCATGGCTACACCTTC. The encoded protein is CASSISGTGGHGYTF. J is TRBJ1-2 and V is TRBV19; TRBD1 matches 12 bases. Germline CDR1 is LNHDA and CDR2 is SQIVND (reference sequence). The CDR3 sequence is 15 residues long. V shed 6 bases and J 6 bases; nucleotides not matched to a gene: 8. Filled out from reference TRBV19 and TRBJ1-2, the complete variable domain reads DGGITQSPKYLFRKEGQNVTLSCEQNLNHDAMYWYRQDPGQGLRLIYYSQIVNDFQKGDIAEGYSVSREKKESFPLTVTSAQKNPTAFYLCASSISGTGGHGYTFGSGTRLTVV.

CDR3 DNA sequence: TGCGCCAGCAGAAGCATGAACACTGAAGCTTTCTTT. Translated: CASRSMNTEAFF. The gene calls are TRBV10-2 and TRBJ1-1; D call uncertain. The CDR3 is 12 residues long. In germline, CDR1 is WSHSY, CDR2 SAAADI. V lost 6 bases, J lost 0 bases, and 5 bases lay in between.

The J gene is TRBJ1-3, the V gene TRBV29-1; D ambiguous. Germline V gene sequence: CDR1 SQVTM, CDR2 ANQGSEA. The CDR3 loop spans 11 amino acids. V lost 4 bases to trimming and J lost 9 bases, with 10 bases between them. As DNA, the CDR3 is TGCAGCGTTGCAACGATGGCCACCATATATTTT. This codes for CSVATMATIYF.

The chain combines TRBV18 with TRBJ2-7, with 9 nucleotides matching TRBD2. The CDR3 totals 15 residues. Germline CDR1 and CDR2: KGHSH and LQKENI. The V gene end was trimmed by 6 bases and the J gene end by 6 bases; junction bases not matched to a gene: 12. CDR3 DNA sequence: TGTGCCAGCTCTAACCCCCTCGCGGGAGGGCCCGAGCAGTACTTC. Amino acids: CASSNPLAGGPEQYF.

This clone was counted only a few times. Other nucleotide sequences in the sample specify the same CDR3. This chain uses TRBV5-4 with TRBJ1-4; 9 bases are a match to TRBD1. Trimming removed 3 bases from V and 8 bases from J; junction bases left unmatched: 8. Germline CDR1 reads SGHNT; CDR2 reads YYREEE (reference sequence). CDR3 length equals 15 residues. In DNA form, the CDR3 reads TGTGCCAGCAGCTCCACAGGACAGGGGAGGGAAAAACTGTTTTTT. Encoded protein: CASSSTGQGREKLFF.

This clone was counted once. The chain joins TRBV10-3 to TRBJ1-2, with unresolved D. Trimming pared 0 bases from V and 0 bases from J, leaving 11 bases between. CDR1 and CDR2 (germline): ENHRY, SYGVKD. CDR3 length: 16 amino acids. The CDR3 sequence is CAISESIIQSNYGYTF. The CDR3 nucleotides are TGTGCCATCAGTGAGTCGATCATACAGTCTAACTATGGCTACACCTTC.

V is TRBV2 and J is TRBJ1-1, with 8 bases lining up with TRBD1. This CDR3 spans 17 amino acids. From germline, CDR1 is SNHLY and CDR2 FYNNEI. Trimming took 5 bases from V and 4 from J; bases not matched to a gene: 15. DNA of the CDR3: TGTGCCAGCAGTAGACAGGGGCGTCGGCCGGGGGGCACTGAAGCTTTCTTT. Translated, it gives CASSRQGRRPGGTEAFF.

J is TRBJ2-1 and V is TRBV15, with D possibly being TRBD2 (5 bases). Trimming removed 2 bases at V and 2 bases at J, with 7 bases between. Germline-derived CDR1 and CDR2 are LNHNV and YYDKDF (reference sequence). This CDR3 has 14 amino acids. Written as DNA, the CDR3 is TGTGCCACCAGCAGAAACGGGGCCTACAATGAGCAGTTCTTC. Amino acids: CATSRNGAYNEQFF.

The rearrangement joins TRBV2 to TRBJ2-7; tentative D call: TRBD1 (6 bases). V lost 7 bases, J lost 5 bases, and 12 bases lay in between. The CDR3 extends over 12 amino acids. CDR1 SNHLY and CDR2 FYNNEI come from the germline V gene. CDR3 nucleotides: TGTGCCAGCACCCAACAGGGCCACGAGCAGTACTTC. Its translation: CASTQQGHEQYF.

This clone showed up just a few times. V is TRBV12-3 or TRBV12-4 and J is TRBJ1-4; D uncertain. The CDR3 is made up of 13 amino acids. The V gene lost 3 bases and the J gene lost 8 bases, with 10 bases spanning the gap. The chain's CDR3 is CASSFSTSEKLFF. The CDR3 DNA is TGTGCCAGCAGTTTTTCGACATCCGAAAAACTGTTTTTT.

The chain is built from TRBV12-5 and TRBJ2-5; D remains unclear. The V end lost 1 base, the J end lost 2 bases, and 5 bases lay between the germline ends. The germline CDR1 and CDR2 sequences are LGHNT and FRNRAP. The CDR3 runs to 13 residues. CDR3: CASGLAGQETQYF. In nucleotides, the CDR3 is TGTGCTAGTGGTTTGGCCGGTCAAGAGACCCAGTACTTC.

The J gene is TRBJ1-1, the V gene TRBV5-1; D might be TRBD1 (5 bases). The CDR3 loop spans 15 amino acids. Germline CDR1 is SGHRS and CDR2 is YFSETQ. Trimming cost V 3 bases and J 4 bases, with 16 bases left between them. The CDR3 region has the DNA TGCGCCAGCAGCTGGGACGGACTGCGGGGCACTGAAGCTTTCTTT. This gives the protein CASSWDGLRGTEAFF. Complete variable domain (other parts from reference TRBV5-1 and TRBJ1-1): KAGVTQTPRYLIKTRGQQVTLSCSPISGHRSVSWYQQTPGQGLQFLFEYFSETQRNKGNFPGRFSGRQFSNSRSEMNVSTLELGDSALYLCASSWDGLRGTEAFFGQGTRLTVV.

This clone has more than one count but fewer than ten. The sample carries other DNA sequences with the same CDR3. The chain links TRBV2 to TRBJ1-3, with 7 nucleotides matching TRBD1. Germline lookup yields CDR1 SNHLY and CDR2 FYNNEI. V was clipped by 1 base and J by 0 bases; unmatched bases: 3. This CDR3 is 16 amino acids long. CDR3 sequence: CASSEGQGNSGNTIYF. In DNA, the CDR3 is TGTGCCAGCAGTGAAGGACAGGGAAACTCTGGAAACACCATATATTTT.

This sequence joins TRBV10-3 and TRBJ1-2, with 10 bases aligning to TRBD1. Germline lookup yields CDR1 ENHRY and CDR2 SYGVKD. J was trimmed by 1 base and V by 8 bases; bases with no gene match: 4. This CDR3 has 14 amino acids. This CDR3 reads CAIGGDRGNYGYTF. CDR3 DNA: TGTGCCATCGGGGGGGACAGGGGTAACTATGGCTACACCTTC.

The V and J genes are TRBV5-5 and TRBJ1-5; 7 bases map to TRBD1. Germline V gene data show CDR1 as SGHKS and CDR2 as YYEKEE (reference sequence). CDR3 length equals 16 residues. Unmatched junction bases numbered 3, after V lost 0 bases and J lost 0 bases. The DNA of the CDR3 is TGTGCCAGCAGCTTGGGAGGGACAGATAGCAATCAGCCCCAGCATTTT. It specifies CASSLGGTDSNQPQHF.

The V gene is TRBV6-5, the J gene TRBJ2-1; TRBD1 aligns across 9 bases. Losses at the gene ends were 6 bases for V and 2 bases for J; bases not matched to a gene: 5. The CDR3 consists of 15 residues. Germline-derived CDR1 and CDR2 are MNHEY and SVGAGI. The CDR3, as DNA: TGTGCCAGCAGATACCGGGACAGGGCCTACAATGAGCAGTTCTTC. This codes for CASRYRDRAYNEQFF.

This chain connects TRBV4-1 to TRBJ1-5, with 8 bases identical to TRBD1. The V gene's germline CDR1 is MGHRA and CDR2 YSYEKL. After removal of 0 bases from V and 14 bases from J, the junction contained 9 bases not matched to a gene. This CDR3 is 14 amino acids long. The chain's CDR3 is CASSQDPRTGSKHF. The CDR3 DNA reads TGCGCCAGCAGCCAAGACCCAAGGACAGGGTCGAAGCATTTT.

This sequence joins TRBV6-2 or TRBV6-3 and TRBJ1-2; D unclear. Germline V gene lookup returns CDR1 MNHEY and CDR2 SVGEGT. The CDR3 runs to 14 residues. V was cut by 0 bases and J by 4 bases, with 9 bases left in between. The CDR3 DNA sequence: TGTGCCAGCAGTTACTCGATTTCGAGCTATGGCTACACCTTC. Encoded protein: CASSYSISSYGYTF.

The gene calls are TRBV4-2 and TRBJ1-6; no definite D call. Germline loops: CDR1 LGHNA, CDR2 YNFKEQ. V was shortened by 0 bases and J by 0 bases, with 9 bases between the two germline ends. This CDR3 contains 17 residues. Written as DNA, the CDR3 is TGTGCCAGCAGCCAAGAGGCAGGCCTCTCCTATAATTCACCCCTCCACTTT. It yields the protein CASSQEAGLSYNSPLHF.

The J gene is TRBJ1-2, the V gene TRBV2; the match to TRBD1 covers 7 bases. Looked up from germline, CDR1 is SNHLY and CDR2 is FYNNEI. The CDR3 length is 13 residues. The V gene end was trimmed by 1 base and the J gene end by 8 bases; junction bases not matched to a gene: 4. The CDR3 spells CASSEEGASGYTF. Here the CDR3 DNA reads TGTGCCAGCAGTGAAGAGGGGGCGTCAGGCTACACCTTC. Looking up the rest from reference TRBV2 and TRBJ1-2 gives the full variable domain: EPEVTQTPSHQVTQMGQEVILRCVPISNHLYFYWYRQILGQKVEFLVSFYNNEISEKSEIFDDQFSVERPDGSNFTLKIRSTKLEDSAMYFCASSEEGASGYTFGSGTRLTVV.

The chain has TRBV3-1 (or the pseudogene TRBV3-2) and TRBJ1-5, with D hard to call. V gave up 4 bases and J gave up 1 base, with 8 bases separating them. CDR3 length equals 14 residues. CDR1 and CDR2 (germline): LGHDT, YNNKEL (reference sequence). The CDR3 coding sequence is TGTGCCAGCAGCCTTCTATCGAGCAATCAGCCCCAGCATTTT. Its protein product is CASSLLSSNQPQHF.

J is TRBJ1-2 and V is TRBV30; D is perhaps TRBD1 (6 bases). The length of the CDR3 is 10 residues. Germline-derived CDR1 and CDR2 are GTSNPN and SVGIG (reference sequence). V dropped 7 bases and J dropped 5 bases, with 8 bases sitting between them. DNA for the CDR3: TGTGCCTTCAGGGGATATGGCTACACCTTC. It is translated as CAFRGYGYTF.

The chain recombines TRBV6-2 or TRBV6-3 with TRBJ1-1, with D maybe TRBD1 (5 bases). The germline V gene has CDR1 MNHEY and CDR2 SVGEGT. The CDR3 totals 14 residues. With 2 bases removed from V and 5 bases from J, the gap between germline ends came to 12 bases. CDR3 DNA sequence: TGTGCCAGCAGTTACACAGGATTCAGGACTGAAGCTTTCTTT. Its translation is CASSYTGFRTEAFF.

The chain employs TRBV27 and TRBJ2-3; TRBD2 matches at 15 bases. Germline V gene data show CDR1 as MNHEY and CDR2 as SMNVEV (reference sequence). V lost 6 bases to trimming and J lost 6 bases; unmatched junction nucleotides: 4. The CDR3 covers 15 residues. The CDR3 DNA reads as TGTGCCAGCAGGGGGACTAGCGGGAGGCCGGATACGCAGTATTTT. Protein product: CASRGTSGRPDTQYF.